The source of this T cell receptor beta chain is a study of cytomegalovirus exposure and HLA in healthy donors. Study-level background: Findings of an earlier analysis included some 120 million unique TCR beta sequences from around 180 million T cells.

Between the trimmed V and J ends, which lost 0 bases and 1 base, there was a span of 10 bases. Per the germline V gene, CDR1 is GTSNPN and CDR2 is SVGIG (reference sequence). This CDR3 region has 15 residues. General study results and limits: A link between a missense DCLRE1C variant and TCR beta V- and J-gene trimming emerged from a later analysis.

Although they were nominally healthy when sampled, donors likely had unrecorded immune exposures. This clone occurred a few times. Its antigen is not identified. The primer mix had 60 Vbeta and 13 Jbeta primers. Libraries were prepared by immunoSEQ multiplex PCR; TCRdb keeps only in-frame clonotypes and omits some of them. The data hold around 190,000 clones, with around nine tenths observed a single time. V gene TRBV30 combines with J gene TRBJ2-1; possible D gene TRBD2, 6 bases. The sample taken for sequencing was PBMCs. The sequence was collected from a woman aged 18-30 years in good health and CMV-seronegative. DNA of the CDR3: TGTGCCTGGAGTGTAGGAGGGATATCCTACAATGAGCAGTTCTTC. It translates to CAWSVGGISYNEQFF.